These 8 T cell receptor beta chains share one sample of origin, sequenced in a study of shared clonotypes between healthy human individuals. Data came from immunoSEQ multiplex PCR; TCRdb stores just in-frame clones and leaves some out. The table includes fewer than 2.5 million clones, approximately 93% detected once. What was sequenced was naive CD4+ T cells from PBMCs. The subset: CD45RA+ positively selected. The source of these receptors is a man aged 18 to 29 in good health. Some clones in this sample may be carry-over from other donors' samples.

This rearrangement joins TRBV28 to TRBJ1-5, with 9 bases identical to TRBD1. Trimming cost V 6 bases and J 6 bases; bases outside gene matches: 9. CDR3 length: 15 residues. Per the germline V gene, CDR1 is MDHEN and CDR2 is SYDVKM. The chain's CDR3 is CASRSLTGGSQPQHF. The DNA for the CDR3 is TGTGCCAGCAGGTCTCTGACAGGGGGAAGTCAGCCCCAGCATTTT.

This rearrangement joins TRBV28 to TRBJ2-7; 7 nucleotides align to TRBD1. The CDR3 length is 14 residues. Germline V lookup: CDR1 MDHEN, CDR2 SYDVKM. The V segment lost 7 bases and the J segment 6 bases; nucleotides outside the gene matches: 12. This chain's CDR3 is CASKLPGQPVEQYF. DNA for the CDR3: TGTGCCAGCAAATTACCGGGACAGCCCGTCGAGCAGTACTTC.

The chain has TRBV5-4 and TRBJ1-2; 7 nucleotides agree with TRBD1. Trimming took 0 bases from V and 7 from J; bases not matched to a gene: 12. The CDR3 has 16 amino acids. Germline CDR1 reads SGHNT; CDR2 reads YYREEE (reference sequence). As DNA, the CDR3 is TGTGCCAGCAGCTTGGGAGGGACAGTTAAGGTGTTTGGCTACACCTTC. Residues: CASSLGGTVKVFGYTF.

This chain connects TRBV11-3 to TRBJ2-1, with TRBD2 matching 7 bases. The trim removed 0 bases at V and 6 bases at J, leaving 5 bases unmatched. CDR3 length: 15 amino acids. Germline V gene sequence: CDR1 SGHNT, CDR2 YENEEA. The CDR3 coding sequence is TGTGCCAGCAGCTTAGATTTGGGGGGGTTCAATGAGCAGTTCTTC. Protein: CASSLDLGGFNEQFF.

The V call is TRBV7-7, the J call TRBJ2-5; 8 nucleotides match TRBD1. Per the germline V gene, CDR1 is SSHAT and CDR2 is FNYEAQ (reference sequence). The CDR3 extends over 14 amino acids. The junction had 4 bases not matched to a gene; V was cut back by 2 bases and J by 5 bases. The CDR3: CASSLPGGGETQYF. CDR3 DNA: TGTGCCAGCAGCTTACCAGGGGGCGGTGAGACCCAGTACTTC.

This sequence joins TRBV18 and TRBJ2-3; TRBD1 is a possible D gene (5 bases). The germline CDR1 and CDR2 sequences are KGHSH and LQKENI. Trimming left V 3 bases short and J 7 bases short, with 8 bases between. CDR3 length equals 12 residues. The CDR3 DNA reads TGTGCCAGCTCACCGGGGCAAAATACGCAGTATTTT. This encodes CASSPGQNTQYF.

This clone was seen a few times. The J gene is TRBJ1-1, the V gene TRBV28; D unclear. This CDR3 region has 12 residues. V was trimmed by 11 bases and J by 8 bases, leaving 18 bases between them. CDR1 is MDHEN, CDR2 SYDVKM, per germline. The CDR3 sequence is CAAGGGQEEAFF. CDR3 sequence (DNA): TGTGCCGCAGGAGGCGGGCAAGAAGAAGCTTTCTTT. Drawing the rest from reference TRBV28 and TRBJ1-1, the complete variable domain is DVKVTQSSRYLVKRTGEKVFLECVQDMDHENMFWYRQDPGLGLRLIYFSYDVKMKEKGDIPEGYSVSREKKERFSLILESASTNQTSMYLCAAGGGQEEAFFGQGTRLTVV.

Written as DNA, the CDR3 is TGTGCCAGCAGCCTCCCCGGAACCTACAATGAGCAGTTCTTC. Protein: CASSLPGTYNEQFF. The V and J genes are TRBV7-2 and TRBJ2-1; D is unresolved. V was clipped by 5 bases and J by 2 bases, with 10 bases between them. CDR1 and CDR2 (germline): SGHTA, FQGNSA. The CDR3 length is 14 residues.